A single sample is the source of the 9 T cell receptor beta chains below, sequenced in a study of PD-1 blockade in classical Hodgkin lymphoma. The time point denotes: cycle 4 day 1 (C4D1), after 6 weeks of nivolumab. All patients relapsed after autologous stem cell transplantation, and brentuximab vedotin exposure varied. The table came from immunoSEQ multiplex PCR; TCRdb's copy has only in-frame clones and leaves some out. The top ten clones hold under 2% of a sample with roughly 100,000 clones, approximately 94% of them seen once. The sample in question was peripheral blood mononuclear cells (PBMCs), obtained before the fourth cycle of nivolumab. The receptors originated from a human donor with classical Hodgkin lymphoma.

This chain joins TRBV2 and TRBJ2-2, with a possible D match to TRBD2 (7 bases). The CDR3 sequence is 16 residues long. The germline V and J ends were trimmed by 2 bases and 0 bases, with 10 bases remaining between them. The germline CDR1 and CDR2 sequences are SNHLY and FYNNEI. In nucleotides, the CDR3 is TGTGCCAGCAGTGAACGGGGGGCTTCGAACACCGGGGAGCTGTTTTTT. Its protein product is CASSERGASNTGELFF.

The chain joins TRBV5-1 to TRBJ2-5; D is unresolved. V lost 7 bases and J lost 1, with 11 bases in between. The CDR3 spans 13 residues. Germline V gives CDR1 SGHRS, CDR2 YFSETQ. The CDR3 nucleotides read TGCGCCAGCTCTCGCATCCCCCAAGAGACCCAGTACTTC. Its translation: CASSRIPQETQYF. Full variable domain (outside the CDR3, taken from reference TRBV5-1 and TRBJ2-5): KAGVTQTPRYLIKTRGQQVTLSCSPISGHRSVSWYQQTPGQGLQFLFEYFSETQRNKGNFPGRFSGRQFSNSRSEMNVSTLELGDSALYLCASSRIPQETQYFGPGTRLLVL.

J is TRBJ2-7 and V is TRBV6-5; the D gene is possibly TRBD1 (6 bases). The CDR3 is 15 amino acids. In germline, CDR1 is MNHEY, CDR2 SVGAGI. With 2 bases removed from V and 1 base from J, the gap between germline ends came to 12 bases. The CDR3 nucleotides are TGTGCCAGCAGTTACCCTAGCAGGGGATCCTACGAGCAGTACTTC. This translates into CASSYPSRGSYEQYF.

The V and J genes are TRBV6-1 and TRBJ1-5; no clear D gene. V was pared by 1 base and J by 0 bases, with 4 bases between. CDR1 and CDR2 from the germline V gene are MNHNS and SASEGT. The length of the CDR3 is 14 residues. The CDR3 region has the DNA TGTGCCAGCAGTGAAGTATATAGCAATCAGCCCCAGCATTTT. It is translated as CASSEVYSNQPQHF.

This chain's CDR3 is CASSSHRGQNFYEQYF. Written as DNA, the CDR3 is TGTGCCAGCAGCTCTCACAGGGGGCAAAACTTCTACGAGCAGTACTTC. This sequence joins TRBV11-2 and TRBJ2-7, with 9 bases fitting TRBD1. CDR3 size: 16 residues. Losses at the gene ends were 4 bases for V and 3 bases for J; bases not matched to a gene: 10. Germline lookup yields CDR1 SGHAT and CDR2 FQNNGV.

The chain couples TRBV30 to TRBJ2-3, with D perhaps given as TRBD1 or TRBD2 (5 bases each). The germline gives CDR1 GTSNPN, CDR2 SVGIG (reference sequence). The V and J ends lost 3 bases and 4 bases respectively, with 17 bases between them. CDR3 length equals 15 residues. The CDR3 here is CAWSRGEAFPDTQYF. Here the CDR3 DNA reads TGTGCCTGGAGCCGAGGGGAAGCCTTCCCAGATACGCAGTATTTT.

This clone was observed a single time. The chain recombines TRBV6-5 with TRBJ1-2, with unresolved D. Looked up from germline, CDR1 is MNHEY and CDR2 is SVGAGI. This CDR3 is 15 amino acids long. The V gene lost 7 bases and the J gene lost 2 bases, with 17 bases spanning the gap. The CDR3 is CASKGRAGDNYGYTF. The CDR3 nucleotides read TGTGCCAGCAAAGGTCGGGCAGGCGACAACTATGGCTACACCTTC.

This clone appeared once. This rearrangement joins TRBV25-1 to TRBJ2-7; D remains unclear. Trimming pared 6 bases from V and 2 bases from J, leaving 11 bases between. This CDR3 region has 13 residues. The germline CDR1 and CDR2 sequences are MGHDK and SYGVNS. The CDR3 region has the DNA TGTGCCAGCAGAGGCCCAGGAACCTACGAGCAGTACTTC. It translates to CASRGPGTYEQYF.

The chain uses TRBV12-5 and TRBJ2-7; 8 bases line up with TRBD1. Trimming took 5 bases from V and 3 from J; bases not matched to a gene: 9. Germline lookup yields CDR1 LGHNT and CDR2 FRNRAP. CDR3 size: 15 residues. The CDR3 loop reads CASGRPDRANYEQYF. The CDR3 DNA reads as TGTGCTAGTGGTCGACCGGACAGGGCGAACTACGAGCAGTACTTC.